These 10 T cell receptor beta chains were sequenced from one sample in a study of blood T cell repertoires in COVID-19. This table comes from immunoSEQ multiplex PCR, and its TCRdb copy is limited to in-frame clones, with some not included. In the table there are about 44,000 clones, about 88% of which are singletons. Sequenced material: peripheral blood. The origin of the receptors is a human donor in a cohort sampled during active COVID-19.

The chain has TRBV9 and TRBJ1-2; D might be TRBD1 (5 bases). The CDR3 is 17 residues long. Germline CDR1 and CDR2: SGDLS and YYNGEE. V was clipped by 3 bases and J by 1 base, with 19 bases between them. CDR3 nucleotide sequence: TGTGCCAGCAGCGAGGGAGGGGCCATACAGGTTAACTATGGCTACACCTTC. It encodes CASSEGGAIQVNYGYTF.

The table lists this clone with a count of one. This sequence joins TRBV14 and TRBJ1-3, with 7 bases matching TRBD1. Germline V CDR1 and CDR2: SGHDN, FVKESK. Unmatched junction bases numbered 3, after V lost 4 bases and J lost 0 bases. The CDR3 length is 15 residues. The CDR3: CASSRQGHSGNTIYF. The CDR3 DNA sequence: TGTGCCAGCAGCCGACAGGGACACTCTGGAAACACCATATATTTT.

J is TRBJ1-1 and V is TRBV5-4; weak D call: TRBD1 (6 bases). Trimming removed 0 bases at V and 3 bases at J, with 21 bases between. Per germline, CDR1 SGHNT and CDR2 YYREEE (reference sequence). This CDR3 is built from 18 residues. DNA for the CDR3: TGTGCCAGCAGCTTGGGGGCAGGGGATCTTTTTACGGACACTGAAGCTTTCTTT. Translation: CASSLGAGDLFTDTEAFF.

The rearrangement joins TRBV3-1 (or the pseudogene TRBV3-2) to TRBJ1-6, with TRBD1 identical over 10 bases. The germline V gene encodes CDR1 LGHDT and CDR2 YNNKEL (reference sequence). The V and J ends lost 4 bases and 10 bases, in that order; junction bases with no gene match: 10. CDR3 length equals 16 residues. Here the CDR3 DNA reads TGTGCCAGCAGCCCCCACCGGACAGGGGGTATGTCACCCCTCCACTTT. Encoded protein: CASSPHRTGGMSPLHF.

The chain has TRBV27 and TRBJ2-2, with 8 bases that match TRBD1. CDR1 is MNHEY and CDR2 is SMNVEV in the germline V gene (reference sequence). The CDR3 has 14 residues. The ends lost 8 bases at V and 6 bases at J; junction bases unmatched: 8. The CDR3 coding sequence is TGTGCCAGCGCGACAGGGGCGTCATCCGGGGAGCTGTTTTTT. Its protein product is CASATGASSGELFF.

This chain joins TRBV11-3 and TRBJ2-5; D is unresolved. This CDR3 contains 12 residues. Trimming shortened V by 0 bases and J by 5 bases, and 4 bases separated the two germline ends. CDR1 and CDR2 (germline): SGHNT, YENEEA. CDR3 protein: CASSLDGETQYF. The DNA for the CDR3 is TGTGCCAGCAGCTTAGACGGGGAGACCCAGTACTTC.

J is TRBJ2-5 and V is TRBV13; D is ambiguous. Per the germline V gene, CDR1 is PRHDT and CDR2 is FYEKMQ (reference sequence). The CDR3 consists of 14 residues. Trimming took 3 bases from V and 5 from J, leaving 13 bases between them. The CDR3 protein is CASSFLDLPETQYF. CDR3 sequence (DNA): TGTGCCAGCAGCTTCCTAGACCTACCCGAGACCCAGTACTTC. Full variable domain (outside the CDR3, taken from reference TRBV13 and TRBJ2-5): AAGVIQSPRHLIKEKRETATLKCYPIPRHDTVYWYQQGPGQDPQFLISFYEKMQSDKGSIPDRFSAQQFSDYHSELNMSSLELGDSALYFCASSFLDLPETQYFGPGTRLLVL.

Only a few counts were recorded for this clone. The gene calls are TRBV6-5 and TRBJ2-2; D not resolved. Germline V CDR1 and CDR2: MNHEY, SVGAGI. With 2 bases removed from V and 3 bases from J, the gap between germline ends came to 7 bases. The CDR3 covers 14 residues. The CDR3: CASSYRVDTGELFF. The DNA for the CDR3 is TGTGCCAGCAGTTACCGGGTGGACACCGGGGAGCTGTTTTTT.

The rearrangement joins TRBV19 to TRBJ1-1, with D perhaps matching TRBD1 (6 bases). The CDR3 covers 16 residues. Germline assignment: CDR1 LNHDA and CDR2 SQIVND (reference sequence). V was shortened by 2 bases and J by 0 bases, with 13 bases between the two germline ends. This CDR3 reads CASSIKIGGMNTEAFF. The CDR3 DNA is TGTGCCAGTAGTATAAAAATTGGGGGCATGAACACTGAAGCTTTCTTT.

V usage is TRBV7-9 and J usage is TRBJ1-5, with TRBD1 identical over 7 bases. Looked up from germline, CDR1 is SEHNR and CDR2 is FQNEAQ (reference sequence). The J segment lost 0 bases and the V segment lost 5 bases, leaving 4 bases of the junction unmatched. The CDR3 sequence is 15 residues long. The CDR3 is CASSPGQHSNQPQHF. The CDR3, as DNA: TGTGCCAGCAGCCCGGGACAGCATAGCAATCAGCCCCAGCATTTT.